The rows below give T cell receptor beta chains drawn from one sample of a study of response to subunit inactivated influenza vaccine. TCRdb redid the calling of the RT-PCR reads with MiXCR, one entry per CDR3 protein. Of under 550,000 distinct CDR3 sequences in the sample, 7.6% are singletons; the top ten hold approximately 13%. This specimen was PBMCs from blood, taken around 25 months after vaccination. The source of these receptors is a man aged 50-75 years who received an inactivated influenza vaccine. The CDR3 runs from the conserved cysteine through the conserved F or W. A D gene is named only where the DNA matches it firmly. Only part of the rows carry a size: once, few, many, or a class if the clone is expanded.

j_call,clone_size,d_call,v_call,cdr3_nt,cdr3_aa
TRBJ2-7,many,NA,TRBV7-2,TGTGCCAGCAGCATTACTAACGGGAACGAGCAGTACTTC,CASSITNGNEQYF
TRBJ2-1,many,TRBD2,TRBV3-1,TGTGCCAGCAGCCAAGTCCCACCCGGACTAGCGGGACCCAGCTCCTACAATGAGCAGTTCTTC,CASSQVPPGLAGPSSYNEQFF
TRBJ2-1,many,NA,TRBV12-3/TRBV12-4,TGTGCCAGCACCCTTGGACAGTCCTACAATGAGCAGTTCTTC,CASTLGQSYNEQFF
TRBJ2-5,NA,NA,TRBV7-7,TGTGCCAGCAGCCGCGACAGAATAGAGACCCAGTACTTC,CASSRDRIETQYF
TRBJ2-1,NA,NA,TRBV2,TGTGCCAGCAGTGTCAGGGCTGGCGATGAGCAGTTCTTC,CASSVRAGDEQFF
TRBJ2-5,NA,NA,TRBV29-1,TGCAGCGTCGCAAGGGGACTCCTTGGACGGGAGACCCAGTACTTC,CSVARGLLGRETQYF
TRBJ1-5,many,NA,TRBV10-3,TGTGCCATCCGGGCCGTACATGGACAGCCCCAGCATTTT,CAIRAVHGQPQHF
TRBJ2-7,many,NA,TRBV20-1,TGCAGTGCTAGCTCTTCCTACGAGCAGTACTTC,CSASSSYEQYF
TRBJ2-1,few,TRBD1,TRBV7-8,TGTGCCAGCAGCTGGGACAGGGTCCATGAGCAGTTCTTC,CASSWDRVHEQFF
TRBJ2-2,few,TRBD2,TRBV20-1,TGCAGTGCCCCACACAGGGCACTAGCGGCGGCCGGGGAGCTGTTTTTT,CSAPHRALAAAGELFF
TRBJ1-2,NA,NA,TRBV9,TGTGCCAGCAGCCCGCGTGACAGCTATGGCTACACCTTC,CASSPRDSYGYTF
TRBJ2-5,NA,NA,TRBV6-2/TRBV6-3,TGTGCCAGCAGTGACCCGACGGGTTTTCTTGGAGAGACCCAGTACTTC,CASSDPTGFLGETQYF
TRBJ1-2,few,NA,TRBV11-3,TGTGCCAGCAGCTTATGGCTGAGAAACTACACCTTC,CASSLWLRNYTF
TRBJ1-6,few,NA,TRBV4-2,TGTGCCAGCAGCCGCTCGTCCCTGCCCAATAATTCACCCCTCCACTTT,CASSRSSLPNNSPLHF
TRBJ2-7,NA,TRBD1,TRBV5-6,TGTGCCAGCAGCCAGAGGGACAGGGGACTCTACGAGCAGTACTTC,CASSQRDRGLYEQYF
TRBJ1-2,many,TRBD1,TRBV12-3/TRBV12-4,TGTGCCAGCAGTTTTTTATTAGGACAGGCCTCTAACTATGGCTACACCTTC,CASSFLLGQASNYGYTF
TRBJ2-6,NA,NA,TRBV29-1,TGCAGCGTTGAAGTCAGGCCGAGCTCTGGGGCCAACGTCCTGACTTTC,CSVEVRPSSGANVLTF
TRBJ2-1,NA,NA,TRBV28,TGTGCCAGCAGTTTAACCGGGGGAATGAGGCGCAATGAGCAGTTCTTC,CASSLTGGMRRNEQFF
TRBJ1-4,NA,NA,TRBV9,TGTGCCAGCAGCCCAGGCCGGGGACGCGAAAAACTGTTTTTT,CASSPGRGREKLFF
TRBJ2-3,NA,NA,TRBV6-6,TGTGCCAGCAGTTCTGGGGAGTTGGATACGCAGTATTTT,CASSSGELDTQYF
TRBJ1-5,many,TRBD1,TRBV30,TGTGCCTGGAGTCCCGGGACAGTAACTCAGCCCCAGCATTTT,CAWSPGTVTQPQHF